This T cell receptor (beta chain) was identified in a study of blood T cell repertoires in COVID-19. Study details: Acute-phase and convalescent COVID-19 samples originated in the United States, Italy and Spain.

After removal of 5 bases from V and 4 bases from J, the junction contained 8 bases not matched to a gene. Germline values: CDR1 KGHDR, CDR2 SFDVKD. This CDR3 spans 16 amino acids. The repertoire was sequenced with immunoSEQ multiplex PCR; TCRdb's copy has only in-frame clones and lacks some. Here the sample spans around 49,000 clones, about 90% being singletons. The sequence came from a human donor in a cohort sampled during active COVID-19. This rearrangement joins TRBV24-1 to TRBJ2-2, with 8 bases fitting TRBD1. Source material: peripheral blood. CDR3: CATSVPGGLSTGELFF. The CDR3 DNA reads TGTGCCACCAGTGTACCAGGGGGCTTAAGCACCGGGGAGCTGTTTTTT.